These 27 T cell receptor beta chains were sequenced from one sample in a study of blood T cells in healthy people across ages. Next came a second PCR, run for about 7 to 11 cycles, which used a sample-barcoded 5' primer along with a J-beta primer mix. From the 5' RACE reads, TCRdb called clonotypes with MiXCR, one entry per CDR3 protein. The repertoire includes roughly 1.5 million distinct CDR3 sequences, around 40% of them detected once, and less than 5% sits in the top ten. The sequencing input was blood. The receptors originated from a woman aged 18-30 years in good health.

The chain has TRBV6-2 or TRBV6-3 and TRBJ2-1, with D hard to call. The germline V gene has CDR1 MNHEY and CDR2 SVGEGT. The CDR3 has 13 residues. The germline V and J ends were trimmed by 0 bases and 8 bases, with 8 bases remaining between them. CDR3 nucleotides: TGTGCCAGCAGTTACTCTGTGACTCATGAGCAGTTCTTC. It specifies CASSYSVTHEQFF.

This clonotype showed up just a few times. The chain uses TRBV6-1 and TRBJ2-7; no reliable D call. Trimming pared 4 bases from V and 1 base from J, leaving 14 bases between. The CDR3 has 15 residues. Germline loops: CDR1 MNHNS, CDR2 SASEGT. The CDR3: CASSAKGPASYEQYF. In nucleotides, the CDR3 is TGTGCCAGCAGTGCTAAGGGTCCTGCGTCCTACGAGCAGTACTTC.

About this clonotype itself: The junction and the germline gene differ at one end; a read error may be behind it. The rearrangement links TRBV7-2 to TRBJ1-5; D possibly corresponds to TRBD1 (5 bases). This CDR3 region has 16 residues. The germline V gene encodes CDR1 SGHTA and CDR2 FQGNSA. The CDR3 region has the DNA TGTGCCAGCGAACCGGGACTCCTCCTTTCGGATCAGCCCCAGCGTTTT. Residues: CASEPGLLLSDQPQRF. Full variable domain (rest looked up from reference TRBV7-2 and TRBJ1-5): GAGVSQSPSNKVTEKGKDVELRCDPISGHTALYWYRQSLGQGLEFLIYFQGNSAPDKSGLPSDRFSAERTGGSVSTLTIQRTQQEDSAVYLCASEPGLLLSDQPQRFGDGTRLSIL.

The chain links TRBV7-2 to TRBJ2-1, with D uncertain. The V and J ends lost 3 bases and 0 bases respectively, with 9 bases between them. The CDR3 totals 15 residues. In germline, CDR1 is SGHTA, CDR2 FQGNSA. In DNA form, the CDR3 reads TGTGCCAGCAGCTTCGACAAATCCTCCTACAATGAGCAGTTCTTC. Translating gives CASSFDKSSYNEQFF.

The chain uses TRBV6-1 and TRBJ1-2; D gene unclear. CDR1 is MNHNS and CDR2 is SASEGT in the germline V gene. The CDR3 is 15 amino acids. Trimming cost V 3 bases and J 4 bases, with 15 bases left between them. CDR3 DNA sequence: TGTGCCAGCAGTGAGGGCCACGGGGTCGGCTATGGCTACACCTTC. Its protein is CASSEGHGVGYGYTF.

The chain uses TRBV7-2 and TRBJ1-1, with D uncertain. The germline CDR1 and CDR2 sequences are SGHTA and FQGNSA. Trimming took 5 bases from V and 10 from J, leaving 20 bases between them. The CDR3 is 14 amino acids. The CDR3 protein is CASSVEPGREGAFF. CDR3 nucleotide sequence: TGTGCCAGCAGCGTAGAGCCTGGGAGGGAAGGAGCTTTCTTT.

V usage is TRBV7-2 and J usage is TRBJ2-7; TRBD2 agrees at 9 bases. The CDR3 consists of 16 residues. After removal of 5 bases from V and 7 bases from J, the junction contained 15 bases not matched to a gene. Germline lookup yields CDR1 SGHTA and CDR2 FQGNSA. The CDR3 loop is CASSPFSGSSYNEQYF. In DNA form, the CDR3 reads TGTGCCAGCAGCCCTTTTAGCGGGAGCTCCTACAATGAGCAGTACTTC.

This clonotype was counted a few times. The chain is built from TRBV7-8 and TRBJ2-7, with 8 bases aligning to TRBD1. CDR3 length: 13 amino acids. Per germline, CDR1 SGHVS and CDR2 FQNEAQ. Germline trimming cut 8 bases from V and 2 bases from J; bases unmatched to any gene: 5. CDR3 DNA sequence: TGTGCCAGCGCCGGGACAGGCACCTACGAGCAGTACTTC. Translating gives CASAGTGTYEQYF.

This clonotype is a singleton in its sample. The chain links TRBV30 to TRBJ2-1, with 8 nucleotides matching TRBD2. V lost 2 bases and J lost 5; bases outside the gene matches: 5. CDR1 and CDR2 (germline): GTSNPN, SVGIG (reference sequence). The CDR3 contains 14 residues. The CDR3 region has the DNA TGTGCCTGGAGTAAACTAGCGGAGAACAATGAGCAGTTCTTC. Its protein product is CAWSKLAENNEQFF.

This chain uses TRBV20-1 with TRBJ2-5, with 8 bases that match TRBD2. The length of the CDR3 is 14 residues. From germline, CDR1 is DFQATT and CDR2 SNEGSKA (reference sequence). The trim removed 6 bases at V and 7 bases at J, leaving 13 bases unmatched. In DNA, the CDR3 is TGCAGTGCCCCGGACCGGGGGGGAAGTGGGACCCAGTACTTC. Amino acid sequence: CSAPDRGGSGTQYF.

V and J are TRBV6-6 and TRBJ2-1; weak D call: TRBD1 (5 bases). The V gene lost 2 bases and the J gene lost 8 bases, with 10 bases spanning the gap. Looked up from germline, CDR1 is MNHNY and CDR2 is SVGAGI (reference sequence). This CDR3 is built from 13 residues. The CDR3 coding sequence is TGTGCCAGCAGTTACGAAGGGGCTTATGAGCAGTTCTTC. Its protein product is CASSYEGAYEQFF.

The V gene is TRBV15, the J gene TRBJ2-2; D gene ambiguous. CDR1 and CDR2 from the germline V gene are LNHNV and YYDKDF (reference sequence). With 10 bases removed from V and 3 bases from J, the gap between germline ends came to 9 bases. The CDR3 loop spans 12 amino acids. The CDR3 loop reads CAILPHTGELFF. The CDR3, as DNA: TGTGCCATACTCCCTCACACCGGGGAGCTGTTTTTT.

On this clonotype itself: Its ends do not fully match the called genes, so a read error is possible. The rearrangement links TRBV7-9 to TRBJ1-2; D gene uncertain. In germline, CDR1 is SEHNR, CDR2 FQNEAQ (reference sequence). This CDR3 comprises 10 residues. The CDR3, as DNA: TGTTCCAGCGGCAAGTATGGCTACACCTTC. This sequence encodes CSSGKYGYTF.

The chain couples TRBV7-7 to TRBJ2-1; D remains ambiguous. Germline assignment: CDR1 SSHAT and CDR2 FNYEAQ (reference sequence). CDR3 length: 16 residues. V was clipped by 2 bases and J by 0 bases, with 11 bases between them. DNA for the CDR3: TGTGCCAGCAGCTTACATTCCCCGAGCTCCTACAATGAGCAGTTCTTC. As protein: CASSLHSPSSYNEQFF.

The chain links TRBV18 to TRBJ2-1; D tentatively reads TRBD1 or TRBD2 (7 bases each). V lost 0 bases and J lost 5, with 17 bases in between. Germline CDR1 is KGHSH and CDR2 is LQKENI. The CDR3 spans 17 residues. The CDR3 loop reads CASSPPNVRGGNNEQFF. CDR3 in DNA: TGTGCCAGCTCACCACCAAACGTCAGGGGGGGGAACAATGAGCAGTTCTTC. Full variable domain (missing parts from reference TRBV18 and TRBJ2-1): NAGVMQNPRHLVRRRGQEARLRCSPMKGHSHVYWYRQLPEEGLKFMVYLQKENIIDESGMPKERFSAEFPKEGPSILRIQQVVRGDSAAYFCASSPPNVRGGNNEQFFGPGTRLTVL.

This clonotype came up a few times. V is TRBV12-3 or TRBV12-4 and J is TRBJ2-7; TRBD1 aligns across 8 bases. The CDR3 has 16 amino acids. Trimming took 4 bases from V and 0 from J; bases not matched to a gene: 8. The CDR3, as DNA: TGTGCCAGCAGTTACTCTCCGGGACAGGTCTCCTACGAGCAGTACTTC. This encodes CASSYSPGQVSYEQYF.

This chain joins TRBV9 and TRBJ2-2; TRBD2 might be the D (5 bases). V lost 2 bases, J lost 1 base, and 15 bases lay in between. Germline values: CDR1 SGDLS, CDR2 YYNGEE. The CDR3 consists of 17 residues. The CDR3 DNA reads as TGTGCCAGCAGCGTTAGGCTAGCCACACTGAACACCGGGGAGCTGTTTTTT. Translation: CASSVRLATLNTGELFF.

The chain has TRBV3-1 and TRBJ2-5; TRBD2 might be the D (5 bases). The J call may be mistaken, given a closer DNA end match to TRBJ2-7. This CDR3 contains 15 residues. Germline values: CDR1 LGHDT, CDR2 YNNKEL (reference sequence). The CDR3: CASSQAFLANYEQYF. The CDR3 nucleotides read TGTGCCAGCAGCCAAGCGTTCCTAGCAAACTACGAGCAGTACTTC.

The chain carries TRBV20-1 and TRBJ2-3; perhaps D is TRBD1 or TRBD2 (5 bases each). There are 15 residues in the CDR3. Germline V gives CDR1 DFQATT, CDR2 SNEGSKA (reference sequence). Trimming shortened V by 6 bases and J by 4 bases, and 20 bases separated the two germline ends. For the CDR3, the DNA is TGCAGTGCCCAGACCCGGGACCCCCCTCCAGATACGCAGTATTTT. Amino acid sequence: CSAQTRDPPPDTQYF.

The J gene is TRBJ1-2, the V gene TRBV13; D is unresolved. There are 14 residues in the CDR3. In germline, CDR1 is PRHDT, CDR2 FYEKMQ (reference sequence). With 2 bases removed from V and 4 bases from J, the gap between germline ends came to 11 bases. The CDR3 spells CASSLSTWAYGYTF. Written as DNA, the CDR3 is TGTGCCAGCAGCTTATCAACATGGGCCTATGGCTACACCTTC. The whole variable domain, filled in from reference TRBV13 and TRBJ1-2, reads AAGVIQSPRHLIKEKRETATLKCYPIPRHDTVYWYQQGPGQDPQFLISFYEKMQSDKGSIPDRFSAQQFSDYHSELNMSSLELGDSALYFCASSLSTWAYGYTFGSGTRLTVV.

The CDR3 loop reads CASSYSTKNTEAFF. DNA for the CDR3: TGTGCCAGCAGTTACTCGACCAAGAACACTGAAGCTTTCTTT. V and J are TRBV6-6 and TRBJ1-1; D remains unclear. This CDR3 has 14 residues. The ends were cut back, 0 bases at V and 1 base at J, with 6 bases in the middle. Germline V gene lookup returns CDR1 MNHNY and CDR2 SVGAGI (reference sequence).

The rearrangement joins TRBV20-1 to TRBJ2-3; 9 bases are a match to TRBD2. The CDR3 runs 15 residues. V was clipped by 0 bases and J by 6 bases; unmatched bases: 7. In germline, CDR1 is DFQATT, CDR2 SNEGSKA (reference sequence). CDR3: CSARDPSGRSDTQYF. CDR3 DNA sequence: TGCAGTGCTAGAGACCCGAGCGGGAGGAGTGATACGCAGTATTTT.

This chain links TRBV7-2 with TRBJ1-4; TRBD1 is a possible D gene (5 bases). Per the germline V gene, CDR1 is SGHTA and CDR2 is FQGNSA. Trimming left V 2 bases short and J 7 bases short, with 20 bases between. The CDR3 has 17 residues. The CDR3 DNA is TGTGCCAGCAGCTTACGCCAGGGCTCTAGGAGGGGTGAAAAACTGTTTTTT. Its translation is CASSLRQGSRRGEKLFF.

This sequence joins TRBV7-2 and TRBJ2-2; 7 nucleotides line up with TRBD1. J gave up 0 bases and V 6 bases, and 4 bases lay outside the gene matches. The CDR3 runs to 15 residues. Germline values: CDR1 SGHTA, CDR2 FQGNSA. The CDR3 bases are TGTGCCAGCAGAATCGGGACAGCGAACACCGGGGAGCTGTTTTTT. Protein product: CASRIGTANTGELFF.

This sequence joins TRBV3-1 and TRBJ2-1; 7 bases line up with TRBD2. The germline CDR1 and CDR2 sequences are LGHDT and YNNKEL (reference sequence). V was clipped by 1 base and J by 8 bases; unmatched bases: 8. This CDR3 spans 15 amino acids. The CDR3 sequence: CASSQVLRESDEQFF. DNA of the CDR3: TGTGCCAGCAGCCAAGTTCTGCGGGAGTCGGATGAGCAGTTCTTC.

The V call is TRBV18, the J call TRBJ2-7; possibly TRBD2 for D (6 bases). CDR3 length equals 15 residues. The V gene's germline CDR1 is KGHSH and CDR2 LQKENI. With 0 bases removed from V and 3 bases from J, the gap between germline ends came to 12 bases. The CDR3 nucleotides are TGTGCCAGCTCACCACCGGGCCTGGAGGGCTACGAGCAGTACTTC. It encodes CASSPPGLEGYEQYF.

CDR3 protein: CASSPRLAPLNTEAFF. DNA of the CDR3: TGTGCCAGCAGCCCCCGTTTGGCTCCCCTGAACACTGAAGCTTTCTTT. V and J are TRBV7-9 and TRBJ1-1; D call uncertain. V was cut by 5 bases and J by 0 bases, with 16 bases left in between. The germline V gene encodes CDR1 SEHNR and CDR2 FQNEAQ (reference sequence). This CDR3 is 16 amino acids long. Combining the CDR3 with reference TRBV7-9 and TRBJ1-1 gives the whole variable domain DTGVSQNPRHKITKRGQNVTFRCDPISEHNRLYWYRQTLGQGPEFLTYFQNEAQLEKSRLLSDRFSAERPKGSFSTLEIQRTEQGDSAMYLCASSPRLAPLNTEAFFGQGTRLTVV.